The 25 T cell receptor beta chains listed next were all sequenced from one sample in a study of blood T cell repertoires in COVID-19. TCRdb's table, derived via immunoSEQ multiplex PCR, lists solely in-frame clones and lacks some. Of approximately 310,000 clones in the sample, 85% were seen once. The source material was PBMCs or T cells enriched from blood (not recorded which). Receptor source: a woman aged 25-40 years who had been exposed to COVID-19.

This clone was detected only once. The chain is built from TRBV19 and TRBJ1-3; a possible D gene is TRBD1 (5 bases). Germline V gene sequence: CDR1 LNHDA, CDR2 SQIVND (reference sequence). CDR3 size: 16 residues. V shed 6 bases and J shed 1 base, with 16 bases lying between them. The DNA of the CDR3 is TGTGCCAGTAGGGTCGCAGGGCCGCAGTCTGGAAACACCATATATTTT. It specifies CASRVAGPQSGNTIYF.

The sample holds a few counts of this clone. J is TRBJ2-2 and V is TRBV30; D remains ambiguous. Germline lookup yields CDR1 GTSNPN and CDR2 SVGIG (reference sequence). The V and J ends lost 4 bases and 6 bases respectively, with 15 bases between them. The CDR3 runs 14 residues. The CDR3 coding sequence is TGTGCCTGGACCTTTTCACGGGTCTCCGGGGAGCTGTTTTTT. Translated, it gives CAWTFSRVSGELFF.

About this clone: Other DNA sequences of this sample code for an identical CDR3. CDR3 nucleotide sequence: TGTGCCAGCAGCGTAGGACAGGGACCCTACGAGCAGTACTTC. Amino acids: CASSVGQGPYEQYF. V gene TRBV9 combines with J gene TRBJ2-7, with 7 bases aligning to TRBD1. From germline, CDR1 is SGDLS and CDR2 YYNGEE. Trimming at V came to 0 bases and at J to 2 bases, leaving 2 bases not matched to a gene. The CDR3 runs 14 residues. Looking up the rest from reference TRBV9 and TRBJ2-7 gives the full variable domain: DSGVTQTPKHLITATGQRVTLRCSPRSGDLSVYWYQQSLDQGLQFLIQYYNGEERAKGNILERFSAQQFPDLHSELNLSSLELGDSALYFCASSVGQGPYEQYFGPGTRLTVT.

The chain recombines TRBV5-4 with TRBJ2-7, with 7 bases matching TRBD1. Trimming cost V 4 bases and J 0 bases; bases outside gene matches: 4. The length of the CDR3 is 14 residues. Germline-derived CDR1 and CDR2 are SGHNT and YYREEE (reference sequence). The CDR3 DNA reads TGTGCCAGCAGCCCGACAGGGAGCTCCTACGAGCAGTACTTC. Translated, it gives CASSPTGSSYEQYF.

This chain links TRBV19 with TRBJ1-1; D not resolved. Germline loops: CDR1 LNHDA, CDR2 SQIVND (reference sequence). This CDR3 has 13 residues. The germline V and J ends were trimmed by 6 bases and 0 bases, with 8 bases remaining between them. In DNA, the CDR3 is TGTGCCAGTAGAAGAAACATGAACACTGAAGCTTTCTTT. It specifies CASRRNMNTEAFF.

This rearrangement joins TRBV6-2 or TRBV6-3 to TRBJ1-2; D is uncertain. V was cut by 4 bases and J by 2 bases, with 11 bases left in between. This CDR3 has 14 residues. CDR1 MNHEY and CDR2 SVGEGT come from the germline V gene. The CDR3 is CASSSAGANYGYTF. The CDR3 coding sequence is TGTGCCAGCAGTTCGGCGGGAGCCAACTATGGCTACACCTTC.

The rearrangement joins TRBV11-2 to TRBJ2-2, with 10 bases identical to TRBD2. Germline V lookup: CDR1 SGHAT, CDR2 FQNNGV. The V and J ends lost 5 bases and 4 bases, in that order; junction bases with no gene match: 10. This CDR3 contains 17 residues. The CDR3 is CASSPRRLAGATGELFF. The CDR3 DNA is TGTGCCAGCAGCCCCCGAAGGCTAGCGGGAGCCACCGGGGAGCTGTTTTTT.

The V gene is TRBV20-1, the J gene TRBJ1-2; D is possibly TRBD1 (5 bases). Trimming cost V 3 bases and J 8 bases, with 7 bases left between them. This CDR3 spans 10 amino acids. Germline CDR1 DFQATT, CDR2 SNEGSKA (reference sequence). The CDR3 sequence: CSASKGGYTF. The CDR3 coding sequence is TGCAGTGCTAGCAAGGGGGGCTACACCTTC.

The rearrangement joins TRBV7-2 to TRBJ2-2; 7 positions match TRBD2. In germline, CDR1 is SGHTA, CDR2 FQGNSA. V lost 5 bases to trimming and J lost 3 bases; unmatched junction nucleotides: 9. The CDR3 spans 16 residues. The CDR3 DNA sequence: TGTGCCAGCAGCCCCCAGGTGGGGGGGGACACCGGGGAGCTGTTTTTT. As protein: CASSPQVGGDTGELFF.

This chain connects TRBV7-8 to TRBJ2-7; 14 positions agree with TRBD2. From germline, CDR1 is SGHVS and CDR2 FQNEAQ. Trimming at V came to 4 bases and at J to 4 bases, leaving 9 bases not matched to a gene. This CDR3 has 17 residues. This chain's CDR3 is CASSWQTSGGAEYEQYF. CDR3 nucleotide sequence: TGTGCCAGCAGCTGGCAGACTAGCGGGGGGGCCGAGTACGAGCAGTACTTC.

The chain combines TRBV7-2 with TRBJ2-3, with 8 bases that match TRBD2. The CDR3 consists of 17 residues. V shed 4 bases and J 2 bases; nucleotides not matched to a gene: 11. The germline gives CDR1 SGHTA, CDR2 FQGNSA. This chain's CDR3 is CASSSNRGGILTDTQYF. CDR3 nucleotides: TGTGCCAGCAGCTCCAATCGCGGGGGGATTCTCACAGATACGCAGTATTTT.

V and J are TRBV18 and TRBJ2-5, with TRBD2 identical over 9 bases. The germline CDR1 and CDR2 sequences are KGHSH and LQKENI. The CDR3 spans 16 residues. Trimming removed 4 bases from V and 3 bases from J; junction bases left unmatched: 9. The CDR3 loop reads CASSHTSGPKKETQYF. CDR3 nucleotide sequence: TGTGCCAGCTCACATACTAGCGGGCCTAAGAAAGAGACCCAGTACTTC. Based on the CDR3 plus reference TRBV18 and TRBJ2-5, the full variable domain is NAGVMQNPRHLVRRRGQEARLRCSPMKGHSHVYWYRQLPEEGLKFMVYLQKENIIDESGMPKERFSAEFPKEGPSILRIQQVVRGDSAAYFCASSHTSGPKKETQYFGPGTRLLVL.

A single count supports this clone. The chain carries TRBV15 and TRBJ2-5; TRBD1 agrees at 9 bases. V dropped 8 bases and J dropped 4; count of bases not matched to a gene: 11. Germline V lookup: CDR1 LNHNV, CDR2 YYDKDF (reference sequence). CDR3 length: 15 amino acids. The CDR3 sequence: CATASILTGGETQYF. Written as DNA, the CDR3 is TGTGCCACCGCGTCGATCCTGACAGGGGGAGAGACCCAGTACTTC.

In this sample, this clone turned up once. The rearrangement joins TRBV28 to TRBJ2-3; D is perhaps TRBD2 (6 bases). The CDR3 consists of 13 residues. V lost 6 bases, J lost 8 bases, and 15 bases lay in between. Germline assignment: CDR1 MDHEN and CDR2 SYDVKM. CDR3: CASSSPPGSTQYF. CDR3 DNA sequence: TGTGCCAGCAGCTCCCCCCCCGGGAGTACGCAGTATTTT.

In its sample, this clone was seen once. The chain couples TRBV29-1 to TRBJ2-5, with 8 bases that match TRBD1. CDR1 and CDR2 from the germline V gene are SQVTM and ANQGSEA. The V segment lost 7 bases and the J segment 4 bases; nucleotides outside the gene matches: 2. The CDR3 loop spans 11 amino acids. Here the CDR3 reads CSAGQAETQYF. CDR3 nucleotides: TGCAGCGCGGGACAGGCAGAGACCCAGTACTTC. Filled out from reference TRBV29-1 and TRBJ2-5, the complete variable domain reads SAVISQKPSRDICQRGTSLTIQCQVDSQVTMMFWYRQQPGQSLTLIATANQGSEATYESGFVIDKFPISRPNLTFSTLTVSNMSPEDSSIYLCSAGQAETQYFGPGTRLLVL.

V and J are TRBV19 and TRBJ1-5; D unresolved. Germline assignment: CDR1 LNHDA and CDR2 SQIVND (reference sequence). The ends were cut back, 3 bases at V and 3 bases at J, with 12 bases in the middle. The CDR3 length is 15 residues. Here the CDR3 DNA reads TGTGCCAGTAGTATTGGCCAGGTCCTCAATCAGCCCCAGCATTTT. Translating gives CASSIGQVLNQPQHF. Variable domain in full (rest from reference TRBV19 and TRBJ1-5): DGGITQSPKYLFRKEGQNVTLSCEQNLNHDAMYWYRQDPGQGLRLIYYSQIVNDFQKGDIAEGYSVSREKKESFPLTVTSAQKNPTAFYLCASSIGQVLNQPQHFGDGTRLSIL.

The CDR3 loop reads CASGSGLAGSQDTQYF. The DNA for the CDR3 is TGTGCTAGTGGTTCTGGACTAGCGGGAAGTCAGGATACGCAGTATTTT. The chain has TRBV12-5 and TRBJ2-3, with 12 bases matching TRBD2. This CDR3 has 16 amino acids. Germline CDR1 and CDR2: LGHNT and FRNRAP. J gave up 6 bases and V 4 bases, and 8 bases lay outside the gene matches.

The chain employs TRBV19 and TRBJ1-4, with D maybe TRBD1 (6 bases). The ends were cut back, 0 bases at V and 7 bases at J, with 12 bases in the middle. Germline V gene data show CDR1 as LNHDA and CDR2 as SQIVND (reference sequence). The CDR3 totals 15 residues. The CDR3 spells CASSIDRGAGEKLFF. The CDR3 DNA reads as TGTGCCAGTAGTATAGATCGGGGGGCCGGTGAAAAACTGTTTTTT.

This clone was detected once. The chain carries TRBV3-1 (or the pseudogene TRBV3-2) and TRBJ2-7; 7 bases agree with TRBD2. CDR1 is LGHDT and CDR2 is YNNKEL in the germline V gene (reference sequence). This CDR3 is built from 21 residues. The V and J ends lost 1 base and 2 bases, in that order; junction bases with no gene match: 23. In nucleotides, the CDR3 is TGTGCCAGCAGCCAAGTTTGGGGAGGGACGGACCACACCTTACCTACCTACGAGCAGTACTTC. Its translation: CASSQVWGGTDHTLPTYEQYF.

The V and J genes are TRBV5-8 and TRBJ2-5; no clear D. The CDR3 consists of 14 residues. Germline V lookup: CDR1 SGHTS, CDR2 YDEGEE. The V and J ends lost 5 bases and 1 base respectively, with 12 bases between them. The CDR3 nucleotides are TGTGCCAGCAGTTTGTTTGCGGCCCAAGAGACCCAGTACTTC. Its protein is CASSLFAAQETQYF.

This chain joins TRBV2 and TRBJ1-1; 8 nucleotides line up with TRBD1. In germline, CDR1 is SNHLY, CDR2 FYNNEI. The V segment lost 6 bases and the J segment 0 bases; nucleotides outside the gene matches: 6. The CDR3 covers 15 residues. This CDR3 reads CASRAGGLMNTEAFF. The CDR3 coding sequence is TGTGCCAGCAGAGCAGGGGGCCTCATGAACACTGAAGCTTTCTTT.

The rearrangement links TRBV10-2 to TRBJ2-1; 15 nucleotides agree with TRBD2. CDR1 WSHSY and CDR2 SAAADI come from the germline V gene. This CDR3 spans 18 amino acids. The junction had 8 bases not matched to a gene; V was cut back by 3 bases and J by 5 bases. The CDR3 here is CASSDGRTSGRANNEQFF. CDR3 coding DNA: TGCGCCAGCAGTGACGGGAGGACTAGCGGGAGGGCAAACAATGAGCAGTTCTTC.

The CDR3 protein is CASSSQASGRGTDTQYF. CDR3 coding DNA: TGTGCCAGCAGTTCACAGGCTAGCGGGAGAGGGACAGATACGCAGTATTTT. V and J are TRBV28 and TRBJ2-3; 10 positions match TRBD2. The V gene end was trimmed by 4 bases and the J gene end by 3 bases; junction bases not matched to a gene: 10. Germline values: CDR1 MDHEN, CDR2 SYDVKM. The CDR3 is made up of 17 amino acids.

J is TRBJ2-1 and V is TRBV5-1; no reliable D call. The CDR3 has 16 residues. Germline V CDR1 and CDR2: SGHRS, YFSETQ. The V and J ends lost 0 bases and 0 bases respectively, with 10 bases between them. The CDR3 reads CASSLDAGSSYNEQFF. The CDR3 DNA reads TGCGCCAGCAGCTTGGATGCCGGTAGCTCCTACAATGAGCAGTTCTTC.

This rearrangement joins TRBV6-4 to TRBJ2-2; no firm D call. V shed 0 bases and J shed 3 bases, with 2 bases lying between them. The germline V gene has CDR1 MRHNA and CDR2 SNTAGT. The CDR3 loop spans 13 amino acids. CDR3 nucleotide sequence: TGTGCCAGCAGTGACTCCGACACCGGGGAGCTGTTTTTT. Its translation is CASSDSDTGELFF.